A selection of T cell receptor beta chains follows, all from one sample in a study of blood T cell repertoires in COVID-19. Repertoires were generated with immunoSEQ multiplex PCR, while TCRdb's copy carries only in-frame clones and drops some. The table shows a few hundred thousand clones, with about nine tenths occurring only once. The sample was peripheral blood. These receptors all stem from a woman in her twenties or thirties who had recovered from COVID-19. Both conserved end residues are part of each CDR3. Each record gives: V gene, D gene, clone size, J gene, CDR3 protein, CDR3 DNA. A D gene is named only where the DNA matches it firmly. Clone size appears in some rows only: once, few, many, or a class for an expanded clone.

TRBV3-1/TRBV3-2	TRBD2	.	TRBJ2-2	CASSHLAGGHTGELFF	TGTGCCAGCAGCCATCTAGCGGGGGGGCACACCGGGGAGCTGTTTTTT
TRBV6-1	TRBD1	.	TRBJ2-4	CASSEGQGGVIQYF	TGTGCCAGCAGTGAGGGACAGGGTGGCGTCATTCAGTACTTC
TRBV19	.	.	TRBJ1-1	CASSISRTNTEAFF	TGTGCCAGTAGTATTAGTAGAACGAACACTGAAGCTTTCTTT
TRBV19	TRBD1	.	TRBJ1-6	CASRQAGTGNSPLHF	TGTGCCAGTAGACAAGCCGGGACAGGGAATTCACCCCTCCACTTT
TRBV7-3	TRBD1	.	TRBJ2-1	CASSRTGAEQFF	TGTGCCAGCAGCCGGACAGGGGCTGAGCAGTTCTTC
TRBV6-5	.	.	TRBJ1-1	CASSYSPNMNTEAFF	TGTGCCAGCAGTTACTCCCCGAACATGAACACTGAAGCTTTCTTT
TRBV19	.	.	TRBJ1-5	CASSMRSGDQPQHF	TGTGCCAGTAGTATGAGGTCAGGGGATCAGCCCCAGCATTTT
TRBV7-3	.	.	TRBJ1-6	CASSRNPGYNSPLHF	TGTGCCAGCAGCCGTAACCCGGGTTATAATTCACCCCTCCACTTT
TRBV6-4	.	.	TRBJ2-1	CASSAGTYNEQFF	TGTGCCAGCAGCGCCGGGACCTACAATGAGCAGTTCTTC
TRBV4-1	.	once	TRBJ1-2	CASSQAGGNYGYTF	TGCGCCAGCAGCCAAGCGGGGGGTAACTATGGCTACACCTTC
TRBV6-5	TRBD2	.	TRBJ2-1	CASRTSGGPNEQFF	TGTGCCAGCAGGACTAGCGGGGGCCCTAATGAGCAGTTCTTC
TRBV28	TRBD2	.	TRBJ2-5	CASSFGGGLGTQYF	TGTGCCAGCAGTTTCGGGGGGGGTCTCGGGACCCAGTACTTC
TRBV5-1	TRBD2	.	TRBJ2-5	CASLLAGDETQYF	TGCGCCAGCCTTCTAGCGGGGGACGAGACCCAGTACTTC
TRBV15	.	.	TRBJ1-2	CATSSRIPVGYTF	TGTGCCACCAGCAGCAGGATCCCAGTAGGCTACACCTTC
TRBV5-5	TRBD2	.	TRBJ2-1	CASSLRASGGNEQFF	TGTGCCAGCAGCTTGAGGGCTAGCGGGGGCAATGAGCAGTTCTTC
TRBV12-3/TRBV12-4	.	.	TRBJ1-2	CASSPRGANGYTF	TGTGCCAGCAGTCCCAGGGGCGCGAATGGCTACACCTTC
TRBV4-2	TRBD2	few	TRBJ2-3	CASSQGLAGGPSTDTQYF	TGTGCCAGCAGCCAAGGACTAGCGGGGGGGCCAAGCACAGATACGCAGTATTTT
TRBV28	.	.	TRBJ1-2	CASSYRVSYGYTF	TGTGCCAGCAGTTACAGGGTTAGCTATGGCTACACCTTC
TRBV5-1	TRBD2	.	TRBJ2-3	CASSSVASSGADTQYF	TGCGCCAGCAGCTCCGTGGCGTCTAGCGGGGCAGATACGCAGTATTTT
TRBV24-1	TRBD2	.	TRBJ2-1	CATSDPAPSGALNEQFF	TGTGCCACCAGTGACCCCGCACCTAGCGGGGCCCTCAATGAGCAGTTCTTC
TRBV18	TRBD1	.	TRBJ2-5	CASSRTGGRNTQETQYF	TGTGCCAGCTCACGGACAGGGGGCAGGAATACCCAAGAGACCCAGTACTTC
TRBV4-3	.	.	TRBJ1-1	CASSQAVRGGSDTEAFF	TGCGCCAGCAGCCAAGCAGTTCGTGGGGGCAGCGACACTGAAGCTTTCTTT
TRBV5-1	.	once	TRBJ2-4	CASSLGPAKQNIQYF	TGCGCCAGCAGCTTGGGCCCAGCAAAACAGAACATTCAGTACTTC
TRBV7-2	.	.	TRBJ1-1	CASRRGPNTEAFF	TGTGCCAGCAGACGGGGTCCGAACACTGAAGCTTTCTTT
TRBV5-1	.	.	TRBJ1-6	CASSFMGSNSPLHF	TGCGCCAGCAGCTTCATGGGCAGCAATTCACCCCTCCACTTT
TRBV30	.	.	TRBJ2-2	CAWSSMTGELFF	TGTGCCTGGAGTTCCATGACCGGGGAGCTGTTTTTT
TRBV4-2	.	.	TRBJ1-5	CASSQDSGGGQPQHF	TGTGCCAGCAGCCAAGATTCCGGGGGTGGTCAGCCCCAGCATTTT
TRBV9	.	.	TRBJ2-1	CASSVGPEQFF	TGTGCCAGCAGCGTAGGGCCCGAGCAGTTCTTC
TRBV23-1	TRBD1	.	TRBJ2-7	CASSPPKDRGFYEQYF	TGCGCCAGCAGTCCGCCTAAGGACAGGGGGTTCTACGAGCAGTACTTC
TRBV30	TRBD1	.	TRBJ2-5	CAWTRDSLQETQYF	TGTGCCTGGACCCGGGACAGTCTCCAAGAGACCCAGTACTTC
TRBV19	TRBD1	.	TRBJ1-1	CASSNGGRRTGSMNTEAFF	TGTGCCAGTAGCAATGGGGGACGGAGGACAGGGTCTATGAACACTGAAGCTTTCTTT
TRBV15	.	.	TRBJ2-3	CATSRGGFSTDTQYF	TGTGCCACCAGCAGAGGCGGGTTTAGCACAGATACGCAGTATTTT
TRBV13	TRBD1	.	TRBJ2-7	CASSLRDRAGEQYF	TGTGCCAGCAGCCTCCGGGACAGGGCGGGCGAGCAGTACTTC
TRBV6-5	.	.	TRBJ1-1	CASRRTANPTEAFF	TGTGCCAGCAGGAGGACAGCTAATCCCACTGAAGCTTTCTTT
TRBV15	.	.	TRBJ1-1	CATSRDRTDLNTEAFF	TGTGCCACCAGCAGAGACAGGACAGACCTGAACACTGAAGCTTTCTTT
TRBV18	.	.	TRBJ2-6	CASSPVAASGANVLTF	TGTGCCAGCTCACCTGTAGCAGCCTCTGGGGCCAACGTCCTGACTTTC
TRBV5-8	.	.	TRBJ2-2	CASSLVEFTGELFF	TGTGCCAGCAGCTTGGTAGAGTTCACCGGGGAGCTGTTTTTT
TRBV7-2	TRBD1	.	TRBJ2-7	CASSFLAEWDRPTYEQYF	TGTGCCAGCAGCTTTTTAGCGGAATGGGACAGGCCCACCTACGAGCAGTACTTC
TRBV7-2	.	.	TRBJ1-5	CASSLVGGNSNQPQHF	TGTGCCAGCAGCTTAGTTGGAGGGAATAGCAATCAGCCCCAGCATTTT
TRBV5-4	TRBD2	once	TRBJ2-7	CASSSGLAGGQQYF	TGTGCCAGCAGCTCGGGACTAGCGGGGGGGCAGCAGTACTTC
TRBV15	.	.	TRBJ1-6	CATSRDSGSNSPLHF	TGTGCCACCAGCAGAGATTCCGGTAGTAATTCACCCCTCCACTTT
TRBV27	.	.	TRBJ2-7	CASSSHQGYEQYF	TGTGCCAGCAGTTCCCACCAGGGGTACGAGCAGTACTTC
TRBV20-1	.	.	TRBJ2-7	CSAMLRDEQYF	TGCAGTGCCATGTTGAGGGACGAGCAGTACTTC
TRBV2	TRBD1	.	TRBJ2-5	CASKGTGGAETQYF	TGTGCCAGCAAGGGGACAGGGGGCGCGGAGACCCAGTACTTC
TRBV6-1	TRBD1	once	TRBJ2-7	CASSEGDSGTAYYEQYF	TGTGCCAGCAGTGAAGGTGACTCCGGGACAGCGTACTACGAGCAGTACTTC
TRBV5-8	TRBD1	.	TRBJ2-7	CASSPRTGLYEQYF	TGTGCCAGCAGCCCTCGGACAGGTCTCTACGAGCAGTACTTC
TRBV6-5	.	.	TRBJ2-4	CASTPSSGSKNIQYF	TGTGCCAGCACCCCGTCCAGCGGGTCCAAAAACATTCAGTACTTC
TRBV7-9	.	few	TRBJ1-1	CASRQGDTEAFF	TGTGCCAGCAGACAGGGAGACACTGAAGCTTTCTTT